This is a list of T cell receptor beta chains from one sample in a study of CXCR3-negative and CXCR3-positive naive CD8 T cells. TCRdb reprocessed the 5' RACE reads and keeps a single row for each CDR3 protein, giving no DNA. In all, the sample yields fewer than 80,000 distinct CDR3 sequences. The material sequenced was naive CXCR3- CD8+ T cells from blood. The receptors here all came from a human donor in good health. Some clones in this sample may be carry-over from other donors' samples. The CDR3 runs from the conserved cysteine through the conserved F or W. A clone size is listed for some rows: how often the clone was seen (once, few, many), or a class if it is expanded.

J gene: TRBJ2-7
V gene: TRBV9
clone size: .
CDR3 protein: CASSDGGRGDEQYF

J gene: TRBJ1-4
V gene: TRBV20-1
clone size: .
CDR3 protein: CSARGQGTNEKLFF

J gene: TRBJ1-2
V gene: TRBV28
clone size: .
CDR3 protein: CASSLESYTGTGTYGYTF

J gene: TRBJ2-1
V gene: TRBV12-3/TRBV12-4
clone size: .
CDR3 protein: CASSNWTSGVYNEQFF

J gene: TRBJ2-7
V gene: TRBV4-3
clone size: .
CDR3 protein: CASSQDSGTGKTYEQYF

J gene: TRBJ2-1
V gene: TRBV28
clone size: .
CDR3 protein: CASSLSRGDYNEQFF

J gene: TRBJ1-1
V gene: TRBV7-9
clone size: .
CDR3 protein: CASSVEGGPNTEAFF

J gene: TRBJ2-1
V gene: TRBV6-2/TRBV6-3
clone size: .
CDR3 protein: CASSYGASEQFF

J gene: TRBJ2-7
V gene: TRBV28
clone size: .
CDR3 protein: CASSFPGGFPYEQYF

J gene: TRBJ2-1
V gene: TRBV20-1
clone size: .
CDR3 protein: CSARDAHGGARFF

J gene: TRBJ2-1
V gene: TRBV4-1
clone size: .
CDR3 protein: CASRSVGGLRNEQFF

J gene: TRBJ2-7
V gene: TRBV7-8
clone size: .
CDR3 protein: CASRLKQGSSYEQYF

J gene: TRBJ2-7
V gene: TRBV29-1
clone size: .
CDR3 protein: CSVDTAYSYEQYF

J gene: TRBJ1-1
V gene: TRBV29-1
clone size: medium-sized
CDR3 protein: CSVGHSNTEAFF

J gene: TRBJ2-4
V gene: TRBV21-1
clone size: .
CDR3 protein: CASSKVRQLKGTKNIQYF

J gene: TRBJ2-7
V gene: TRBV20-1
clone size: .
CDR3 protein: CSAVRASHSYEQYF

J gene: TRBJ2-1
V gene: TRBV5-5
clone size: .
CDR3 protein: CASSWGFRDGSYNEQFF

J gene: TRBJ2-2
V gene: TRBV6-5
clone size: .
CDR3 protein: CASSGRDRGYTSLSGELFF

J gene: TRBJ2-7
V gene: TRBV28
clone size: .
CDR3 protein: CASSPSAGNYEQYF

J gene: TRBJ2-7
V gene: TRBV6-5
clone size: .
CDR3 protein: CASSYSGGRTYEQYF

J gene: TRBJ2-5
V gene: TRBV29-1
clone size: .
CDR3 protein: CSVGPTGRLQETQYF

J gene: TRBJ2-7
V gene: TRBV6-2/TRBV6-3
clone size: .
CDR3 protein: CASTAGTYLYEQYF

J gene: TRBJ1-3
V gene: TRBV29-1
clone size: .
CDR3 protein: CSVESGNTIYF

J gene: TRBJ2-2
V gene: TRBV5-6
clone size: .
CDR3 protein: CASSQGTSNTGELFF